One sample yielded the 32 T cell receptor beta chains listed below, sequenced in a study of cytomegalovirus exposure and HLA in healthy donors. Repertoires were generated with immunoSEQ multiplex PCR, while TCRdb's copy carries only in-frame clones and drops some. The sample consists of a few hundred thousand clones, about 90% of them appearing once. Sequencing was carried out using PBMCs. These receptors were collected from a woman in her twenties or thirties in good health and CMV-seronegative.

V gene TRBV19 combines with J gene TRBJ2-7; TRBD1 matches at 8 bases. The junction had 4 bases not matched to a gene; V was cut back by 1 base and J by 2 bases. The CDR3 loop spans 15 amino acids. The germline V gene has CDR1 LNHDA and CDR2 SQIVND (reference sequence). The CDR3 is CASSIGAGGAYEQYF. The CDR3 DNA sequence: TGTGCCAGTAGTATAGGTGCAGGGGGCGCCTACGAGCAGTACTTC.

V and J are TRBV9 and TRBJ2-2; 7 bases agree with TRBD2. Germline CDR1 and CDR2: SGDLS and YYNGEE. The ends lost 3 bases at V and 2 bases at J; junction bases unmatched: 4. The CDR3 is made up of 15 amino acids. Here the CDR3 reads CASSGLAANTGELFF. The CDR3 nucleotides are TGTGCCAGCAGCGGTCTAGCGGCAAACACCGGGGAGCTGTTTTTT.

The chain uses TRBV7-2 and TRBJ2-3, with 11 positions matching TRBD2. This CDR3 is 16 amino acids long. The V segment lost 1 base and the J segment 4 bases; nucleotides outside the gene matches: 4. The germline gives CDR1 SGHTA, CDR2 FQGNSA. CDR3 coding DNA: TGTGCCAGCAGCTTAGATCGACTAGCGGGATCAGATACGCAGTATTTT. Protein product: CASSLDRLAGSDTQYF. The full variable domain, in which reference TRBV7-2 and TRBJ2-3 provide the parts outside the CDR3, is GAGVSQSPSNKVTEKGKDVELRCDPISGHTALYWYRQSLGQGLEFLIYFQGNSAPDKSGLPSDRFSAERTGGSVSTLTIQRTQQEDSAVYLCASSLDRLAGSDTQYFGPGTRLTVL.

The chain employs TRBV5-1 and TRBJ2-7; D assignment may be TRBD1 or TRBD2 (5 bases each). Deletions cut 2 bases from V and 2 bases from J, with 11 bases between. The CDR3 contains 14 residues. Germline values: CDR1 SGHRS, CDR2 YFSETQ. This CDR3 is CASSFGAGPYEQYF. The CDR3 DNA is TGCGCCAGCAGCTTCGGGGCAGGACCCTACGAGCAGTACTTC.

Comment on this clone: The same CDR3 also results from other DNA sequences found in this sample. DNA of the CDR3: TGTGCCAGCAGCGTAGGACTAGCGGACCAAGAGACCCAGTACTTC. Translation gives CASSVGLADQETQYF. The genes are TRBV9 and TRBJ2-5, with 9 bases fitting TRBD2. The CDR3 extends over 15 amino acids. The V gene end was trimmed by 0 bases and the J gene end by 0 bases; junction bases not matched to a gene: 0. Germline V lookup: CDR1 SGDLS, CDR2 YYNGEE.

CDR3 residues: CASRRDRGAPYF. The CDR3 coding sequence is TGTGCCAGCAGACGGGACAGGGGTGCCCCGTACTTC. This chain links TRBV2 with TRBJ2-7; 10 nucleotides agree with TRBD1. The CDR3 runs 12 residues. With V trimmed by 6 bases and J by 12 bases, 8 bases remained unmatched. Germline V gene sequence: CDR1 SNHLY, CDR2 FYNNEI. The complete variable domain, with remaining parts taken from reference TRBV2 and TRBJ2-7, reads EPEVTQTPSHQVTQMGQEVILRCVPISNHLYFYWYRQILGQKVEFLVSFYNNEISEKSEIFDDQFSVERPDGSNFTLKIRSTKLEDSAMYFCASRRDRGAPYFGPGTRLTVT.

The chain combines TRBV5-1 with TRBJ1-4; 7 bases fit TRBD1. After removal of 4 bases from V and 5 bases from J, the junction contained 5 bases not matched to a gene. Germline loops: CDR1 SGHRS, CDR2 YFSETQ. CDR3 length equals 14 residues. The DNA for the CDR3 is TGCGCCAGCAGCATAGGGACAGACAATGAAAAACTGTTTTTT. As protein: CASSIGTDNEKLFF.

V gene TRBV4-2 combines with J gene TRBJ1-4; TRBD1 might be the D (5 bases). Germline V gene sequence: CDR1 LGHNA, CDR2 YNFKEQ. V lost 4 bases to trimming and J lost 3 bases, with 15 bases between them. This CDR3 region has 16 residues. The CDR3 DNA reads TGTGCCAGCAGCCCAAACCAAGGGGCCTCTAATGAAAAACTGTTTTTT. Its protein is CASSPNQGASNEKLFF.

The CDR3 region is CASSAMGETQYF. The CDR3 DNA is TGTGCCAGCTCAGCGATGGGGGAGACCCAGTACTTC. V is TRBV18 and J is TRBJ2-5, with D hard to call. This CDR3 has 12 residues. Germline CDR1 reads KGHSH; CDR2 reads LQKENI. Trimming took 5 bases from V and 5 from J, leaving 9 bases between them.

The V call is TRBV9, the J call TRBJ1-4; D not resolved. Germline assignment: CDR1 SGDLS and CDR2 YYNGEE. Trimming removed 0 bases at V and 3 bases at J, with 3 bases between. The CDR3 is made up of 13 amino acids. CDR3 amino acids: CASSVVPNEKLFF. The DNA for the CDR3 is TGTGCCAGCAGCGTAGTGCCTAATGAAAAACTGTTTTTT.

This chain links TRBV11-2 with TRBJ1-3, with D possibly TRBD1 on 5 matching bases. Trimming cost V 6 bases and J 3 bases, with 12 bases left between them. CDR3 length: 14 residues. Looked up from germline, CDR1 is SGHAT and CDR2 is FQNNGV. CDR3 loop: CASSQGLGGNTIYF. The CDR3 DNA reads as TGTGCCAGCAGTCAGGGTTTAGGTGGAAACACCATATATTTT.

The chain recombines TRBV7-9 with TRBJ1-5, with D unclear. This CDR3 has 12 residues. V dropped 5 bases and J dropped 8 bases, with 10 bases sitting between them. CDR1 is SEHNR, CDR2 FQNEAQ, per germline (reference sequence). The CDR3 sequence is CASSPNNEPQHF. In DNA form, the CDR3 reads TGTGCCAGCAGCCCTAATAACGAGCCCCAGCATTTT.

CDR3 nucleotide sequence: TGTGCCAGCAGGGACACCAGGTCCTATGGCTACACCTTC. Translated: CASRDTRSYGYTF. The chain recombines TRBV27 with TRBJ1-2; D may be TRBD1 (5 bases). Germline CDR1 reads MNHEY; CDR2 reads SMNVEV (reference sequence). Trimming pared 6 bases from V and 4 bases from J, leaving 12 bases between. The CDR3 totals 13 residues.

The rearrangement links TRBV7-3 to TRBJ2-2; the D gene is possibly TRBD2 (7 bases). V was pared by 0 bases and J by 5 bases, with 10 bases between. Germline V gives CDR1 SGHTA, CDR2 FQGTGA. The CDR3 is made up of 15 amino acids. The CDR3 sequence is CASSLTGGHTGELFF. The CDR3 DNA reads as TGTGCCAGCAGCTTAACCGGGGGGCATACCGGGGAGCTGTTTTTT.

This rearrangement joins TRBV28 to TRBJ2-3; TRBD1 matches 7 bases. With 6 bases clipped from V and 2 bases from J, the junction kept 8 bases outside the gene matches. Germline lookup yields CDR1 MDHEN and CDR2 SYDVKM. The CDR3 has 15 residues. CDR3 residues: CASSPPGTDTDTQYF. CDR3 DNA: TGTGCCAGCAGCCCTCCCGGGACAGACACAGATACGCAGTATTTT. The complete variable domain, with remaining parts taken from reference TRBV28 and TRBJ2-3, reads DVKVTQSSRYLVKRTGEKVFLECVQDMDHENMFWYRQDPGLGLRLIYFSYDVKMKEKGDIPEGYSVSREKKERFSLILESASTNQTSMYLCASSPPGTDTDTQYFGPGTRLTVL.

This clone was seen a single time. The chain is built from TRBV27 and TRBJ2-3; 8 positions agree with TRBD2. This CDR3 is 14 amino acids long. Germline CDR1 MNHEY, CDR2 SMNVEV (reference sequence). Trimming cost V 6 bases and J 4 bases; bases outside gene matches: 6. The CDR3 bases are TGTGCCAGCAGCCGGGGGGGGGCCGCAGATACGCAGTATTTT. Its protein is CASSRGGAADTQYF.

V and J are TRBV30 and TRBJ1-3; D ambiguous. The V end was cut by 4 bases, the J end by 4 bases, with 5 bases between. Germline V CDR1 and CDR2: GTSNPN, SVGIG (reference sequence). This CDR3 has 11 amino acids. CDR3 sequence reads: CAWTGGNTIYF. The CDR3 bases are TGTGCCTGGACCGGCGGAAACACCATATATTTT.

The chain uses TRBV7-8 and TRBJ2-7, with D hard to call. Germline lookup yields CDR1 SGHVS and CDR2 FQNEAQ. The ends were cut back, 4 bases at V and 2 bases at J, with 9 bases in the middle. The length of the CDR3 is 13 residues. CDR3: CASSSGLTYEQYF. The CDR3 coding sequence is TGTGCCAGCAGCTCCGGGCTAACCTACGAGCAGTACTTC. Full variable domain (outside the CDR3, taken from reference TRBV7-8 and TRBJ2-7): GAGVSQSPRYKVAKRGQDVALRCDPISGHVSLFWYQQALGQGPEFLTYFQNEAQLDKSGLPSDRFFAERPEGSVSTLKIQRTQQEDSAVYLCASSSGLTYEQYFGPGTRLTVT.

V and J are TRBV7-3 and TRBJ2-5; tentative D call: TRBD1 (5 bases). CDR1 SGHTA and CDR2 FQGTGA come from the germline V gene. V was pared by 2 bases and J by 2 bases, with 6 bases between. There are 13 residues in the CDR3. In DNA form, the CDR3 reads TGTGCCAGCAGCTTACAGGGTCAAGAGACCCAGTACTTC. This codes for CASSLQGQETQYF.

The chain employs TRBV13 and TRBJ2-7, with 8 bases fitting TRBD2. Germline lookup yields CDR1 PRHDT and CDR2 FYEKMQ (reference sequence). The V and J ends lost 5 bases and 6 bases, in that order; junction bases with no gene match: 15. There are 16 residues in the CDR3. Here the CDR3 reads CASSQRLSGSSFEQYF. For the CDR3, the DNA is TGTGCCAGCAGCCAACGCTTAAGCGGGAGTTCTTTCGAGCAGTACTTC.

J is TRBJ2-7 and V is TRBV11-2, with no clear D. CDR1 is SGHAT and CDR2 is FQNNGV in the germline V gene. V dropped 1 base and J dropped 5 bases, with 9 bases sitting between them. The CDR3 is made up of 13 amino acids. The chain's CDR3 is CASSLVLFDEQYF. CDR3 DNA sequence: TGTGCCAGCAGCTTAGTACTCTTTGACGAGCAGTACTTC.

This chain connects TRBV7-6 to TRBJ2-2; D unclear. Germline V CDR1 and CDR2: SGHVS, FNYEAQ. The CDR3 has 12 residues. V dropped 4 bases and J dropped 6 bases, with 6 bases sitting between them. The CDR3 here is CASSSDSGELFF. The CDR3 DNA is TGTGCCAGCAGCTCCGATTCCGGGGAGCTGTTTTTT.

The chain links TRBV6-5 to TRBJ2-1, with unresolved D. V dropped 3 bases and J dropped 6 bases, with 12 bases sitting between them. Germline loops: CDR1 MNHEY, CDR2 SVGAGI. The CDR3 extends over 14 amino acids. CDR3 nucleotide sequence: TGTGCCAGCAGTTATTCCGTTAGTGGCAATGAGCAGTTCTTC. Amino acid sequence: CASSYSVSGNEQFF.

This chain uses TRBV6-1 with TRBJ2-1; 14 bases line up with TRBD2. With 2 bases clipped from V and 6 bases from J, the junction kept 12 bases outside the gene matches. The CDR3 covers 19 residues. Germline V gene lookup returns CDR1 MNHNS and CDR2 SASEGT. This chain's CDR3 is CASSERLAGGRIKSNEQFF. The DNA for the CDR3 is TGTGCCAGCAGTGAAAGACTAGCGGGAGGGCGAATAAAGTCCAATGAGCAGTTCTTC.

The chain is built from TRBV18 and TRBJ2-5; a possible D gene is TRBD1 (5 bases). In germline, CDR1 is KGHSH, CDR2 LQKENI. The V end was cut by 1 base, the J end by 5 bases, with 8 bases between. CDR3 size: 13 residues. The CDR3 nucleotides read TGTGCCAGCTCACCACAGGGGCGGGAGACCCAGTACTTC. Its translation: CASSPQGRETQYF.

The chain combines TRBV6-5 with TRBJ2-5; D remains ambiguous. The ends were cut back, 2 bases at V and 4 bases at J, with 17 bases in the middle. CDR1 and CDR2 (germline): MNHEY, SVGAGI. The length of the CDR3 is 16 residues. The CDR3 spells CASSYNRPMVRETQYF. Here the CDR3 DNA reads TGTGCCAGCAGTTACAATCGGCCTATGGTTAGAGAGACCCAGTACTTC.

J is TRBJ2-1 and V is TRBV5-1; 9 nucleotides match TRBD2. CDR3 length equals 15 residues. Germline assignment: CDR1 SGHRS and CDR2 YFSETQ. V lost 2 bases and J lost 7; bases outside the gene matches: 7. The CDR3 coding sequence is TGCGCCAGCAGCTTCGAGGGCGGGAGGGGTAATGAGCAGTTCTTC. Encoded protein: CASSFEGGRGNEQFF.

This rearrangement joins TRBV7-9 to TRBJ1-1; D uncertain. The germline gives CDR1 SEHNR, CDR2 FQNEAQ (reference sequence). V shed 8 bases and J shed 6 bases, with 16 bases lying between them. The CDR3 loop spans 13 amino acids. The CDR3 nucleotides read TGTGCCAGCTGGAGCGGTCTGGCGTCTGAAGCTTTCTTT. Translating it yields CASWSGLASEAFF.

The chain employs TRBV4-1 and TRBJ2-7; D gene uncertain. Between the trimmed V and J ends, which lost 1 base and 3 bases, there was a span of 13 bases. The CDR3 length is 15 residues. Germline-derived CDR1 and CDR2 are MGHRA and YSYEKL. The CDR3 is CASSQGNDGLYEQYF. The CDR3 DNA reads as TGCGCCAGCAGCCAAGGGAACGACGGCCTCTACGAGCAGTACTTC.

The chain is built from TRBV4-2 and TRBJ2-6, with unresolved D. Germline V lookup: CDR1 LGHNA, CDR2 YNFKEQ. The CDR3 loop spans 16 amino acids. V gave up 1 base and J gave up 12 bases, with 19 bases separating them. This CDR3 reads CASSQAEPADPVVLTF. In nucleotides, the CDR3 is TGTGCCAGCAGCCAAGCGGAACCCGCCGACCCGGTCGTCCTGACTTTC.

This clone was recorded once. The rearrangement uses TRBV11-3 and TRBJ2-7; D may match TRBD1 or TRBD2 (5 bases each). Trimming removed 2 bases at V and 0 bases at J, with 11 bases between. Germline CDR1 is SGHNT and CDR2 is YENEEA. The CDR3 is 15 amino acids. CDR3 bases: TGTGCCAGCAGCTTACTGAGGGGAAGCTCCTACGAGCAGTACTTC. Amino acids: CASSLLRGSSYEQYF.

This chain connects TRBV19 to TRBJ2-6; D may correspond to TRBD1 or TRBD2 (6 bases each). CDR1 is LNHDA and CDR2 is SQIVND in the germline V gene (reference sequence). The CDR3 covers 16 residues. V lost 3 bases, J lost 2 bases, and 11 bases lay in between. CDR3 in amino acids: CASSIKGGTGANVLTF. DNA of the CDR3: TGTGCCAGTAGTATTAAGGGGGGCACTGGGGCCAACGTCCTGACTTTC.